This is a list of T cell receptor beta chains from one sample in a study of blood T cell repertoires in COVID-19. Libraries were prepared by immunoSEQ multiplex PCR; TCRdb keeps only in-frame clonotypes and omits some of them. The sample gives approximately 250,000 clones, 70% to 85% of which show up once; about 1.5% is in the top ten. The sequenced sample was peripheral blood. These receptors were obtained from a woman in her forties who had recovered from COVID-19. The CDR3 runs from the conserved cysteine through the conserved F or W. The D gene is left open where the match is weak. Expanded clones get a size class; other rows say once, few or many, or leave the size out.

D	J	V	size	DNA	CDR3
TRBD1	TRBJ2-2	TRBV5-1	.	TGCGCCAGCAGCTTGGGACAGGGGATCGGCGCCGGGGAGCTGTTTTTT	CASSLGQGIGAGELFF
TRBD1	TRBJ1-6	TRBV19	.	TGTGCCAGTAGTATGCGGACAGGGTGGAATTCACCCCTCCACTTT	CASSMRTGWNSPLHF
.	TRBJ1-3	TRBV5-5	few	TGTGCCAGCAGCTACCAGACAAGCCCCGCTGGAAACACCATATATTTT	CASSYQTSPAGNTIYF
.	TRBJ1-2	TRBV28	.	TGTGCCAGCAGTTTACCCCCGACAGGAGCTAACTATGGCTACACCTTC	CASSLPPTGANYGYTF
TRBD1	TRBJ2-5	TRBV5-4	once	TGTGCCAGCAGCCCCACAGGGGGCGGGGAGACCCAGTACTTC	CASSPTGGGETQYF
TRBD2	TRBJ2-1	TRBV19	.	TGTGCCAGTGCGAGTAGCGGGGGCAATGAGCAGTTCTTC	CASASSGGNEQFF
TRBD2	TRBJ2-1	TRBV24-1	.	TGTGCCACCAGTGTCAACCAAGCGGGATTTCTCTACAATGAGCAGTTCTTC	CATSVNQAGFLYNEQFF
.	TRBJ1-1	TRBV10-3	few	TGTGCCATCAATTCGGGGGACACTGAAGCTTTCTTT	CAINSGDTEAFF
.	TRBJ1-3	TRBV3-1/TRBV3-2	.	TGTGCCAGCAGCCAAGAAACAGCCGGAAACACCATATATTTT	CASSQETAGNTIYF
.	TRBJ2-7	TRBV10-2	few	TGCGCCAGCATTGGACAGAACTCCTACGAGCAGTACTTC	CASIGQNSYEQYF
TRBD2	TRBJ2-1	TRBV5-1	.	TGCGCCAGCAGCCTTAGCGGGGGGGCAGCCAATGAGCAGTTCTTC	CASSLSGGAANEQFF
TRBD1	TRBJ1-2	TRBV6-2/TRBV6-3	.	TGTGCCAGCAGTAGACAGGGGCCCTATGGCTACACCTTC	CASSRQGPYGYTF
TRBD1	TRBJ1-1	TRBV11-2	.	TGTGCCAGCAGCCCCCAGGGGGCAGGTGAAGCTTTCTTT	CASSPQGAGEAFF
TRBD1	TRBJ1-2	TRBV18	.	TGTGCCAGCTCACAAAACCCAGGGGGCGCTTTTGGCTACACCTTC	CASSQNPGGAFGYTF
.	TRBJ1-2	TRBV19	.	TGTGCCAGTAGTATGGATTTCGGGCAGGGCCCTAACTATGGCTACACCTTC	CASSMDFGQGPNYGYTF
.	TRBJ1-2	TRBV6-5	.	TGTGCCAGCAGTTACACGGACCGCCGGGGAGGCTACACCTTC	CASSYTDRRGGYTF
.	TRBJ1-6	TRBV6-5	.	TGTGCCAGCCTCCTAGGGGGGGGCCATTCACCCCTCCACTTT	CASLLGGGHSPLHF
TRBD1	TRBJ2-7	TRBV27	.	TGTGCCAGCAGTTTTGACAGGGAATCCTACGAGCAGTACTTT	CASSFDRESYEQYF
.	TRBJ1-1	TRBV9	.	TGTGCCAGCAGCGTACAGGGTGGCACTGAAGCTTTCTTT	CASSVQGGTEAFF
TRBD2	TRBJ2-3	TRBV5-1	.	TGCGCCAGCAGCCCGGGACTATACACAGATACGCAGTATTTT	CASSPGLYTDTQYF
.	TRBJ2-7	TRBV5-6	.	TGTGCCAGCAGCTTGTTGGGCAGGGATCTGTCCGAGCAGTACTTC	CASSLLGRDLSEQYF
.	TRBJ1-4	TRBV2	.	TGTGCCGGAGCCTATGAGGGTGCGGATGAAAAACTGTTTTTT	CAGAYEGADEKLFF
TRBD1	TRBJ1-1	TRBV29-1	.	TGCAGCGTGCAGGACAGGCAAGCTTTCTTT	CSVQDRQAFF
.	TRBJ1-6	TRBV5-1	few	TGCGCCAGCAGCTTGTTTGGGGCCGTGAATTCACCCCTCCACTTT	CASSLFGAVNSPLHF
TRBD1	TRBJ1-2	TRBV14	.	TGTGCCAGCAGCTCGACAGGGAACAACTATGGCTACACCTTC	CASSSTGNNYGYTF
.	TRBJ1-1	TRBV7-9	.	TGTGCCAGCAGCCGTGGGCTGCAGGGGACTGAAGCTTTCTTT	CASSRGLQGTEAFF
TRBD1	TRBJ2-7	TRBV18	.	TGTGCCAGCTCACCGTCAACAGGGGAGAACGAGCAGTACTTC	CASSPSTGENEQYF
.	TRBJ2-3	TRBV10-1	.	TGCGCCAGCAGTGGAACAGGGTTTGCAGATACGCAGTATTTT	CASSGTGFADTQYF
TRBD1	TRBJ2-5	TRBV6-5	.	TGTGCCAGCAGTTACGGAGACAGGGGTTGGGAGACCCAGTACTTC	CASSYGDRGWETQYF
.	TRBJ2-7	TRBV2	.	TGTGCCACCACAGGAGACTCCTACGAGCAGTACTTC	CATTGDSYEQYF
.	TRBJ1-5	TRBV11-2	.	TGTGCCAGCAGCTTTACGGTGGATCAGCCCCAGCATTTT	CASSFTVDQPQHF
.	TRBJ2-7	TRBV7-2	.	TGTGCCAGCAGCCCCGACAGGAACTACGAGCAGTACTTC	CASSPDRNYEQYF
.	TRBJ2-6	TRBV30	.	TGTGCCTGGAGTGTTGGGGGCCCTGGGGCCAACGTCCTGACTTTC	CAWSVGGPGANVLTF
TRBD1	TRBJ1-2	TRBV3-1/TRBV3-2	.	TGTGCCAGCAGCGACTCCGGGACAGGGGACTATGGCTACACCTTC	CASSDSGTGDYGYTF
TRBD1	TRBJ1-6	TRBV7-2	.	TGTGCCAGCAGCTTAGTAGCGGGACAGGGATCTTATTCACCCCTCCACTTT	CASSLVAGQGSYSPLHF
TRBD1	TRBJ1-5	TRBV19	once	TGTGCCAGTAGACAAACCGGGACAGGTGGCAATCAGCCCCAGCATTTT	CASRQTGTGGNQPQHF
.	TRBJ2-3	TRBV19	.	TGTGCCAGTAGTATGATCAGCGAAGATACGCAGTATTTT	CASSMISEDTQYF
TRBD1	TRBJ1-1	TRBV6-2/TRBV6-3	.	TGTGCCAGCAGTTTTCGAGGGGGCGACACTGAAGCTTTCTTT	CASSFRGGDTEAFF
.	TRBJ1-4	TRBV7-9	.	TGTGCCAGCAGCCCCCGCGCAACTAATGAAAAACTGTTTTTT	CASSPRATNEKLFF
TRBD1	TRBJ2-7	TRBV24-1	.	TGTGCCATCAAGACAGGGGCCTACTACGAGCAGTACTTC	CAIKTGAYYEQYF
.	TRBJ1-4	TRBV7-9	.	TGTGCCAGCAGCTTATCAGGGGTCAATGAAAAACTGTTTTTT	CASSLSGVNEKLFF
TRBD1	TRBJ1-2	TRBV4-3	.	TGCGCCAGCAGCCCCGGACAGGCCAACATAAGAGGCTACACCTTC	CASSPGQANIRGYTF
.	TRBJ1-4	TRBV2	.	TGTGCCAGCAGCGAACAGGGTTTCAATGAAAAACTGTTTTTT	CASSEQGFNEKLFF
.	TRBJ2-5	TRBV5-1	.	TGCGCCAGCAGCTTCAATGGGATAGCGGAACAAGAGACCCAGTACTTC	CASSFNGIAEQETQYF
TRBD2	TRBJ2-5	TRBV6-5	.	TGTGCCAGCATCACTAGCGGGGTACAGGGGACCCAGTACTTC	CASITSGVQGTQYF
TRBD1	TRBJ2-5	TRBV5-1	.	TGCGCCAGCAGCTTGGGTTCTACGACAGGGGAAGAGACCCAGTACTTC	CASSLGSTTGEETQYF
.	TRBJ2-3	TRBV2	few	TGTGCCAGCAGCCGCATAGCGGCAAGAGATACGCAGTATTTT	CASSRIAARDTQYF
TRBD2	TRBJ2-2	TRBV4-2	.	TGTGCCAGCAGCCAAGAAGGACTAGCGGGGGCGAACACCGGGGAGCTGTTTTTT	CASSQEGLAGANTGELFF